Listed here are 28 T cell receptor beta chains from one sample, sequenced in a study of shared clonotypes between healthy human individuals. The protocol was immunoSEQ multiplex PCR, while the TCRdb copy is restricted to in-frame clones and leaves out a portion. The profile covers over a million clones, with 95% to 99% appearing a single time and roughly 0.4% taken by the ten largest. The sequencing input was naive CD4+ T cells sorted from blood. Subset denoted: CD45RA+ positively selected. The receptor source for this set is a young man in good health.

The V and J genes are TRBV5-4 and TRBJ2-7; 8 bases line up with TRBD2. The length of the CDR3 is 15 residues. Germline CDR1 is SGHNT and CDR2 is YYREEE (reference sequence). With 0 bases clipped from V and 4 bases from J, the junction kept 6 bases outside the gene matches. The CDR3 is CASSLGRLAQYEQYF. The CDR3 nucleotides are TGTGCCAGCAGCTTGGGCAGACTAGCGCAGTACGAGCAGTACTTC.

V usage is TRBV10-1 and J usage is TRBJ2-7; 7 nucleotides match TRBD1. V lost 5 bases to trimming and J lost 5 bases; unmatched junction nucleotides: 9. CDR3 size: 14 residues. The germline gives CDR1 WNHNN, CDR2 SYGVQD (reference sequence). CDR3 DNA sequence: TGCGCCAGCAGTTCGACAGGGCGAAAGGACGAGCAGTACTTC. Its protein product is CASSSTGRKDEQYF.

The V and J genes are TRBV18 and TRBJ2-2; 8 nucleotides match TRBD1. Germline values: CDR1 KGHSH, CDR2 LQKENI. The junction had 5 bases not matched to a gene; V was cut back by 5 bases and J by 6 bases. The CDR3 runs to 14 residues. The CDR3 is CASSSIRGPGELFF. The CDR3 DNA reads TGTGCCAGCTCATCCATCAGGGGGCCCGGGGAGCTGTTTTTT.

This sequence joins TRBV5-5 and TRBJ2-3; D is ambiguous. Trimming removed 3 bases from V and 2 bases from J, with 13 bases in between. This CDR3 contains 15 residues. Germline-derived CDR1 and CDR2 are SGHKS and YYEKEE (reference sequence). As DNA, the CDR3 is TGTGCCAGCAGCTCTGGGCCGCGAAACACAGATACGCAGTATTTT. Translating it yields CASSSGPRNTDTQYF.

The chain recombines TRBV5-1 with TRBJ2-5; D remains ambiguous. V gave up 3 bases and J gave up 0 bases, with 6 bases separating them. This CDR3 contains 13 residues. Germline-derived CDR1 and CDR2 are SGHRS and YFSETQ. The CDR3 sequence: CASSSYNQETQYF. The CDR3 nucleotides are TGCGCCAGCAGCTCGTACAACCAAGAGACCCAGTACTTC.

This chain connects TRBV29-1 to TRBJ1-2, with 7 bases matching TRBD1. Germline trimming cut 8 bases from V and 6 bases from J; bases unmatched to any gene: 6. Germline V gene sequence: CDR1 SQVTM, CDR2 ANQGSEA. This CDR3 spans 11 amino acids. DNA for the CDR3: TGCAGCACCGAGGGGGCCAATGGCTACACCTTC. Its protein is CSTEGANGYTF.

The chain couples TRBV6-5 to TRBJ2-7, with 15 nucleotides matching TRBD2. The CDR3 has 15 amino acids. V lost 4 bases and J lost 6; bases outside the gene matches: 4. CDR1 and CDR2 (germline): MNHEY, SVGAGI. The CDR3: CASSFGLAGGSEQYF. The CDR3 DNA sequence: TGTGCCAGCAGTTTTGGACTAGCGGGAGGGAGCGAGCAGTACTTC.

The J gene is TRBJ2-5, the V gene TRBV5-1, with D perhaps matching TRBD1 (6 bases). Germline values: CDR1 SGHRS, CDR2 YFSETQ. CDR3 length: 15 residues. The germline V and J ends were trimmed by 4 bases and 2 bases, with 15 bases remaining between them. DNA for the CDR3: TGCGCCAGCAGCACGTACAGGGTAGGGCAAGAGACCCAGTACTTC. It translates to CASSTYRVGQETQYF.

The gene calls are TRBV18 and TRBJ1-1; D gene unclear. The CDR3 runs 12 residues. CDR1 is KGHSH and CDR2 is LQKENI in the germline V gene. Between the trimmed V and J ends, which lost 4 bases and 0 bases, there was a span of 3 bases. The CDR3 coding sequence is TGTGCCAGCTCACTTATGAACACTGAAGCTTTCTTT. Amino acid sequence: CASSLMNTEAFF.

This clone has ten or more counts. The chain combines TRBV9 with TRBJ2-2, with a tentative D call TRBD2 (7 bases). V lost 4 bases and J 5 bases, leaving 18 bases between the germline ends. Germline CDR1 SGDLS, CDR2 YYNGEE. This CDR3 has 16 amino acids. Here the CDR3 reads CASSPGTGGRTGELFF. The CDR3 nucleotides read TGTGCCAGCAGCCCCGGTACCGGGGGGCGAACCGGGGAGCTGTTTTTT. Full variable domain (outside the CDR3, taken from reference TRBV9 and TRBJ2-2): DSGVTQTPKHLITATGQRVTLRCSPRSGDLSVYWYQQSLDQGLQFLIQYYNGEERAKGNILERFSAQQFPDLHSELNLSSLELGDSALYFCASSPGTGGRTGELFFGEGSRLTVL.

The chain links TRBV5-1 to TRBJ2-1, with TRBD2 identical over 10 bases. This CDR3 has 16 residues. Trimming took 2 bases from V and 9 from J; bases not matched to a gene: 11. CDR1 is SGHRS and CDR2 is YFSETQ in the germline V gene. CDR3 amino acids: CASSFRSTSGMGEQFF. CDR3 nucleotide sequence: TGCGCCAGCAGCTTTCGGTCAACTAGCGGGATGGGTGAGCAGTTCTTC.

The J gene is TRBJ2-1, the V gene TRBV30; the D gene is possibly TRBD2 (5 bases). CDR1 is GTSNPN, CDR2 SVGIG, per germline (reference sequence). V was trimmed by 7 bases and J by 4 bases, leaving 17 bases between them. The CDR3 runs 14 residues. CDR3 coding DNA: TGTGCCTCCCAGAGGGAAAGTGCGTACAATGAGCAGTTCTTC. Encoded protein: CASQRESAYNEQFF. The whole variable domain, filled in from reference TRBV30 and TRBJ2-1, reads SQTIHQWPATLVQPVGSPLSLECTVEGTSNPNLYWYRQAAGRGLQLLFYSVGIGQISSEVPQNLSASRPQDRQFILSSKKLLLSDSGFYLCASQRESAYNEQFFGPGTRLTVL.

This clone was observed a single time. Other DNA sequences of this sample code for an identical CDR3. The chain links TRBV7-2 to TRBJ1-5; D unclear. Trimming removed 1 base at V and 3 bases at J, with 4 bases between. Germline V gives CDR1 SGHTA, CDR2 FQGNSA. CDR3 length equals 13 residues. This CDR3 reads CASSLVVNQPQHF. CDR3 coding DNA: TGTGCCAGCAGCTTAGTTGTCAATCAGCCCCAGCATTTT.

The chain links TRBV5-1 to TRBJ2-7, with TRBD2 matching over 8 bases. The CDR3 is 15 residues long. V gave up 4 bases and J gave up 3 bases; unmatched junction bases: 9. CDR1 is SGHRS, CDR2 YFSETQ, per germline. The CDR3 DNA is TGCGCCAGCAGCCGGACGACTAGCGAATTCTACGAGCAGTACTTC. This sequence encodes CASSRTTSEFYEQYF.

The chain recombines TRBV11-3 with TRBJ2-7; 8 bases agree with TRBD1. Germline V lookup: CDR1 SGHNT, CDR2 YENEEA. This CDR3 spans 16 amino acids. The V and J ends lost 0 bases and 3 bases, in that order; junction bases with no gene match: 7. The CDR3 coding sequence is TGTGCCAGCAGCTTAGATTCACGGACAGGGTTCTACGAGCAGTACTTC. Amino acid sequence: CASSLDSRTGFYEQYF.

This rearrangement joins TRBV5-1 to TRBJ2-1; maybe TRBD2 (7 bases). V shed 4 bases and J shed 7 bases, with 15 bases lying between them. Looked up from germline, CDR1 is SGHRS and CDR2 is YFSETQ. The CDR3 runs 14 residues. The CDR3 sequence: CASSPHGGQNEQFF. DNA of the CDR3: TGCGCCAGCAGCCCCCACGGGGGGCAGAATGAGCAGTTCTTC. The full variable domain, with the rest looked up from reference TRBV5-1 and TRBJ2-1, is KAGVTQTPRYLIKTRGQQVTLSCSPISGHRSVSWYQQTPGQGLQFLFEYFSETQRNKGNFPGRFSGRQFSNSRSEMNVSTLELGDSALYLCASSPHGGQNEQFFGPGTRLTVL.

This clone was seen once. The chain employs TRBV5-4 and TRBJ2-5; a weak D match, TRBD2 (6 bases). V shed 3 bases and J shed 2 bases, with 11 bases lying between them. Germline-derived CDR1 and CDR2 are SGHNT and YYREEE (reference sequence). The CDR3 runs to 14 residues. CDR3: CASSSKRAQETQYF. The CDR3 DNA is TGTGCCAGCAGCTCGAAGCGGGCGCAAGAGACCCAGTACTTC.

This chain joins TRBV7-2 and TRBJ1-2; possible D gene TRBD1, 5 bases. Germline CDR1 is SGHTA and CDR2 is FQGNSA. V lost 5 bases to trimming and J lost 7 bases, with 14 bases between them. The CDR3 is made up of 13 amino acids. CDR3 sequence reads: CASSRQGSGGYTF. The CDR3 bases are TGTGCCAGCAGCCGCCAGGGATCGGGTGGCTACACCTTC.

This chain uses TRBV7-6 with TRBJ2-2; D possibly corresponds to TRBD1 (5 bases). Germline CDR1 reads SGHVS; CDR2 reads FNYEAQ. The CDR3 is 16 residues long. V was cut by 1 base and J by 3 bases, with 12 bases left in between. The CDR3 DNA reads TGTGCCAGCAGCTTAGAAGCGATAGGGGACACCGGGGAGCTGTTTTTT. Translating gives CASSLEAIGDTGELFF.

The V call is TRBV5-1, the J call TRBJ2-3; unclear D gene. Trimming took off 4 bases at V and 4 bases at J, with 13 bases between the two ends. This CDR3 is 14 amino acids long. CDR1 SGHRS and CDR2 YFSETQ come from the germline V gene. The CDR3 nucleotides are TGCGCCAGCAGCGTTGGGATTGGCGCAGATACGCAGTATTTT. Translation: CASSVGIGADTQYF.

This clone was counted only a few times. The chain combines TRBV29-1 with TRBJ1-5, with D tentatively TRBD1 (6 bases). This CDR3 has 12 amino acids. Trimming cost V 6 bases and J 3 bases, with 9 bases left between them. Germline V gives CDR1 SQVTM, CDR2 ANQGSEA. This CDR3 is CSVGDTNQPQHF. Written as DNA, the CDR3 is TGCAGCGTGGGGGACACCAATCAGCCCCAGCATTTT.

The chain is built from TRBV7-2 and TRBJ2-5; possibly TRBD2 for D (5 bases). This CDR3 spans 15 amino acids. The V and J ends lost 3 bases and 4 bases respectively, with 15 bases between them. Germline-derived CDR1 and CDR2 are SGHTA and FQGNSA. The CDR3 loop is CASSFHNGNGETQYF. The CDR3 DNA is TGTGCCAGCAGCTTTCATAACGGGAACGGAGAGACCCAGTACTTC.

This chain joins TRBV7-6 and TRBJ2-7, with D uncertain. V dropped 2 bases and J dropped 0 bases, with 8 bases sitting between them. The V gene's germline CDR1 is SGHVS and CDR2 FNYEAQ. This CDR3 is 14 amino acids long. The CDR3, as DNA: TGTGCCAGCAGCTTACGGCACGGCTCCTACGAGCAGTACTTC. This sequence encodes CASSLRHGSYEQYF.

Worth noting for this clone: This sample also contains other DNA sequences that code for the same CDR3. V is TRBV9 and J is TRBJ2-2, with D uncertain. Germline lookup yields CDR1 SGDLS and CDR2 YYNGEE. The CDR3 covers 13 residues. Deletions cut 0 bases from V and 4 bases from J, with 4 bases between. The CDR3 nucleotides are TGTGCCAGCAGCGTAGTGATCACCGGGGAGCTGTTTTTT. Translating it yields CASSVVITGELFF.

This sequence joins TRBV18 and TRBJ1-5; no clear D gene. V was pared by 4 bases and J by 3 bases, with 13 bases between. Germline V CDR1 and CDR2: KGHSH, LQKENI. This CDR3 has 15 amino acids. The CDR3 loop reads CASSLYRQDNQPQHF. The CDR3 DNA sequence: TGTGCCAGCTCACTTTACAGACAAGACAATCAGCCCCAGCATTTT.

This sequence joins TRBV27 and TRBJ2-7; 7 bases are shared with TRBD2. CDR1 is MNHEY and CDR2 is SMNVEV in the germline V gene (reference sequence). The CDR3 sequence is 15 residues long. V gave up 7 bases and J gave up 0 bases; unmatched junction bases: 9. The CDR3: CASKEGGASSYEQYF. CDR3 nucleotides: TGTGCCAGCAAAGAGGGAGGGGCGAGCTCCTACGAGCAGTACTTC.

The chain links TRBV5-1 to TRBJ1-2; D unresolved. The CDR3 sequence is 14 residues long. V lost 4 bases and J 1 base, leaving 11 bases between the germline ends. Germline V gene sequence: CDR1 SGHRS, CDR2 YFSETQ. CDR3 DNA: TGCGCCAGCAGCGTAGGACCCGGTAACTATGGCTACACCTTC. Amino acids: CASSVGPGNYGYTF.

With regard to this clone: Distinct nucleotide sequences in the sample also encode this CDR3. The rearrangement uses TRBV18 and TRBJ2-1; no firm D call. Deletions cut 6 bases from V and 10 bases from J, with 10 bases between. The CDR3 contains 11 residues. Germline V gives CDR1 KGHSH, CDR2 LQKENI. CDR3 in DNA: TGTGCCAGCTCCCCCTCGAGCGAGCAGTTCTTC. As protein: CASSPSSEQFF.